The 25 T cell receptor beta chains given below trace back to one sample, sequenced in a study of glioma-infiltrating T cells after dendritic cell vaccination. This table comes from immunoSEQ multiplex PCR, and its TCRdb copy is limited to in-frame clones, with some not included. The sample has some 58,000 clones, roughly 84% seen once. Time point meaning: after dendritic cell vaccination, including at tumor progression/relapse. Source: blood, taken after dendritic cell vaccination. Receptor source: a human donor with glioblastoma.

The chain joins TRBV4-1 to TRBJ1-4; possible D gene TRBD1, 5 bases. This CDR3 has 15 amino acids. V shed 0 bases and J shed 14 bases, with 19 bases lying between them. Germline assignment: CDR1 MGHRA and CDR2 YSYEKL. CDR3 sequence reads: CASSQDLGDSQLLFF. In DNA, the CDR3 is TGCGCCAGCAGCCAAGATCTTGGGGACTCCCAGTTGCTGTTTTTT.

The gene calls are TRBV6-5 and TRBJ1-1; D is unclear. Germline V gene lookup returns CDR1 MNHEY and CDR2 SVGAGI. Trimming stripped 5 bases from V and 4 bases from J, with 5 bases between. There are 11 residues in the CDR3. In DNA, the CDR3 is TGTGCCAGCAGTCGCAGCACTGAAGCTTTCTTT. Its protein product is CASSRSTEAFF.

The chain is built from TRBV9 and TRBJ1-6; the match to TRBD1 covers 7 bases. Trimming at V came to 4 bases and at J to 0 bases, leaving 4 bases not matched to a gene. CDR3 length: 16 residues. Germline V gene data show CDR1 as SGDLS and CDR2 as YYNGEE. The CDR3 loop reads CASSSTGSSYNSPLHF. The DNA of the CDR3 is TGTGCCAGCAGCTCGACAGGGAGCTCCTATAATTCACCCCTCCACTTT.

This chain joins TRBV7-2 and TRBJ1-6; TRBD1 agrees at 9 bases. Germline V gene lookup returns CDR1 SGHTA and CDR2 FQGNSA. The CDR3 is 17 residues long. With 5 bases clipped from V and 10 bases from J, the junction kept 15 bases outside the gene matches. The CDR3 DNA is TGTGCCAGCAGCCCCACCGGGACAGGGTGGTCCGGCTCACCCCTCCACTTT. Residues: CASSPTGTGWSGSPLHF.

This sequence joins TRBV5-4 and TRBJ2-2; D possibly corresponds to TRBD2 (7 bases). CDR3 length: 15 residues. Trimming cost V 6 bases and J 5 bases, with 17 bases left between them. The germline gives CDR1 SGHNT, CDR2 YYREEE (reference sequence). CDR3 protein: CASTSGGALTGELFF. The DNA of the CDR3 is TGTGCCAGCACCTCGGGGGGCGCGTTGACCGGGGAGCTGTTTTTT.

This chain joins TRBV7-9 and TRBJ2-7; 10 positions match TRBD1. The CDR3 has 16 amino acids. From germline, CDR1 is SEHNR and CDR2 FQNEAQ (reference sequence). V lost 0 bases and J lost 5; bases outside the gene matches: 7. DNA of the CDR3: TGTGCCAGCAGCTTAGCGCTGGGACAGGGGTTCCACGAGCAGTACTTC. Amino acids: CASSLALGQGFHEQYF.

The V and J genes are TRBV6-5 and TRBJ2-7; TRBD2 matches 8 bases. With V trimmed by 6 bases and J by 7 bases, 11 bases remained unmatched. CDR3 length equals 14 residues. Germline V CDR1 and CDR2: MNHEY, SVGAGI. CDR3 region: CASSPTRGGVEQYF. CDR3 coding DNA: TGTGCCAGCAGCCCCACCCGGGGGGGCGTAGAGCAGTACTTC.

This clone has a handful of counts. The chain combines TRBV7-3 with TRBJ2-2; 8 bases align to TRBD2. J was trimmed by 6 bases and V by 8 bases; bases with no gene match: 17. CDR1 is SGHTA, CDR2 FQGTGA, per germline. The CDR3 has 17 amino acids. This chain's CDR3 is CASGQPKGLGSPGELFF. CDR3 in DNA: TGTGCCAGCGGACAACCCAAGGGACTAGGTAGTCCCGGGGAGCTGTTTTTT.

This clone has just one count. This rearrangement joins TRBV2 to TRBJ2-6; 8 positions agree with TRBD2. CDR3 length: 17 amino acids. From germline, CDR1 is SNHLY and CDR2 FYNNEI. V gave up 3 bases and J gave up 2 bases; unmatched junction bases: 6. CDR3 in DNA: TGTGCCAGCAGTGACGGGCGGGGGGCGCCTGGGGCCAACGTCCTGACTTTC. As protein: CASSDGRGAPGANVLTF.

This clone came up once. This sequence joins TRBV4-3 and TRBJ1-2, with a weak D call TRBD1 (5 bases). CDR1 and CDR2 from the germline V gene are LGHNA and YSLEER. The V gene lost 0 bases and the J gene lost 4 bases, with 12 bases spanning the gap. The CDR3 is 15 amino acids. CDR3 sequence reads: CASSQDLRTSYGYTF. The CDR3 nucleotides read TGCGCCAGCAGCCAAGATCTAAGGACAAGCTATGGCTACACCTTC.

This chain joins TRBV5-1 and TRBJ1-2; D is ambiguous. Germline CDR1 SGHRS, CDR2 YFSETQ. The CDR3 is 14 amino acids. Trimming removed 5 bases at V and 6 bases at J, with 17 bases between. For the CDR3, the DNA is TGCGCCAGCAGGGATGATCCAGGTGGTAATGGCTACACCTTC. Residues: CASRDDPGGNGYTF.

The V gene is TRBV9, the J gene TRBJ1-4; 8 bases are a match to TRBD1. Germline lookup yields CDR1 SGDLS and CDR2 YYNGEE. The CDR3 is 15 residues long. V gave up 2 bases and J gave up 7 bases; unmatched junction bases: 7. The CDR3 coding sequence is TGTGCCAGCAGCGTCGGAACAGGGGGAGGTGAAAAACTGTTTTTT. Amino acid sequence: CASSVGTGGGEKLFF.

Only a few counts were recorded for this clone. Distinct nucleotide sequences in the sample also encode this CDR3. V is TRBV30 and J is TRBJ1-6, with 10 bases matching TRBD1. The CDR3 loop spans 16 amino acids. The J segment lost 7 bases and the V segment lost 3 bases, leaving 9 bases of the junction unmatched. Germline lookup yields CDR1 GTSNPN and CDR2 SVGIG (reference sequence). The CDR3 coding sequence is TGTGCCTGGAGGAAACCCCCGGGACAGGGGAATTCACCCCTCCACTTT. Translated: CAWRKPPGQGNSPLHF.

The chain joins TRBV7-9 to TRBJ1-1; 9 bases match TRBD1. The J segment lost 1 base and the V segment lost 5 bases, leaving 5 bases of the junction unmatched. Germline assignment: CDR1 SEHNR and CDR2 FQNEAQ (reference sequence). CDR3 size: 15 residues. The CDR3 loop reads CASSPRTGANTEAFF. DNA of the CDR3: TGTGCCAGCAGCCCCCGGACAGGGGCGAACACTGAAGCTTTCTTT.

This chain connects TRBV29-1 to TRBJ1-2, with a possible D match to TRBD1 (5 bases). Deletions cut 7 bases from V and 4 bases from J, with 16 bases between. Germline CDR1 SQVTM, CDR2 ANQGSEA. This CDR3 is built from 13 residues. The CDR3 sequence: CSGTSGFAYGYTF. The CDR3 DNA reads as TGCAGCGGAACTTCAGGGTTCGCCTATGGCTACACCTTC.

This clone was seen only a few times. This chain uses TRBV7-5 with TRBJ2-3; the D segment call TRBD2 is taken from the table without a DNA check. TRBV7-5 is a pseudogene locus. CDR3 length: 13 amino acids. CDR3 in amino acids: CARSLPFTDTQYF. DNA of the CDR3: TGTGCCAGAAGCCTACCTTTCACAGATACGCAGTATTTT.

The chain is built from TRBV6-5 and TRBJ1-1; D gene ambiguous. This CDR3 comprises 15 residues. Germline loops: CDR1 MNHEY, CDR2 SVGAGI. Trimming cost V 6 bases and J 4 bases, with 18 bases left between them. CDR3 sequence: CASSPMSGYGTEAFF. The CDR3 coding sequence is TGTGCCAGCAGCCCTATGTCAGGTTATGGCACTGAAGCTTTCTTT.

V is TRBV27 and J is TRBJ2-5, with D unresolved. CDR3 length: 11 residues. With 5 bases removed from V and 5 bases from J, the gap between germline ends came to 6 bases. Germline CDR1 reads MNHEY; CDR2 reads SMNVEV (reference sequence). The CDR3 sequence is CASSPSETQYF. CDR3 nucleotides: TGTGCCAGCAGTCCCTCCGAGACCCAGTACTTC.

This chain connects TRBV4-2 to TRBJ2-1, with 9 bases lining up with TRBD1. The CDR3 runs to 17 residues. Germline values: CDR1 LGHNA, CDR2 YNFKEQ. The ends lost 4 bases at V and 0 bases at J; junction bases unmatched: 7. The CDR3 DNA is TGTGCCAGCAGCCCCGGGTGGACAGGGGCCTCCTACAATGAGCAGTTCTTC. It encodes CASSPGWTGASYNEQFF.

This clone was seen just once. The rearrangement links TRBV9 to TRBJ2-7; tentative D call: TRBD2 (5 bases). Germline CDR1 SGDLS, CDR2 YYNGEE. Trimming removed 0 bases from V and 0 bases from J, with 7 bases in between. The CDR3 consists of 14 residues. CDR3 nucleotides: TGTGCCAGCAGCGTAGGCGGGTACTCCTACGAGCAGTACTTC. Translating gives CASSVGGYSYEQYF.

The chain uses TRBV6-4 and TRBJ2-1; 8 nucleotides agree with TRBD2. The CDR3 sequence is 15 residues long. Germline V lookup: CDR1 MRHNA, CDR2 SNTAGT. J gave up 6 bases and V 4 bases, and 8 bases lay outside the gene matches. The CDR3 DNA reads TGTGCCAGCAGTGGGACCGGGGGGGCCGGCAATGAGCAGTTCTTC. Residues: CASSGTGGAGNEQFF.

The chain links TRBV27 to TRBJ2-1; a weak D match, TRBD2 (7 bases). This CDR3 has 18 amino acids. V was shortened by 2 bases and J by 4 bases, with 21 bases between the two germline ends. Germline CDR1 is MNHEY and CDR2 is SMNVEV (reference sequence). The CDR3 protein is CASSLRARGGGKYNEQFF. The DNA for the CDR3 is TGTGCCAGCAGTTTAAGGGCCCGTGGCGGGGGCAAATACAATGAGCAGTTCTTC.

The genes are TRBV7-8 and TRBJ2-1; 10 bases fit TRBD2. This CDR3 spans 15 amino acids. V trimming: 3 bases; J trimming: 4 bases; junction bases outside the gene matches: 3. The germline V gene has CDR1 SGHVS and CDR2 FQNEAQ. CDR3 loop: CASSFGTSVYNEQFF. CDR3 DNA sequence: TGTGCCAGCAGCTTCGGGACTAGCGTATACAATGAGCAGTTCTTC.

The J gene is TRBJ2-5, the V gene TRBV7-3, with 13 nucleotides matching TRBD2. Trimming took 5 bases from V and 2 from J; bases not matched to a gene: 5. CDR1 and CDR2 (germline): SGHTA, FQGTGA. The CDR3 covers 16 residues. The CDR3 DNA reads TGTGCCAGCAGCCCCATGACTAGCGGGGGGCAAGAGACCCAGTACTTC. This sequence encodes CASSPMTSGGQETQYF.

The chain employs TRBV10-3 and TRBJ2-1, with D possibly being TRBD2 (5 bases). Trimming left V 3 bases short and J 7 bases short, with 7 bases between. Germline loops: CDR1 ENHRY, CDR2 SYGVKD. This CDR3 spans 12 amino acids. CDR3 DNA: TGTGCCATCAGTGACGGGGTAAATGAGCAGTTCTTC. Its protein product is CAISDGVNEQFF.